The 10 T cell receptor beta chains given below trace back to one sample, sequenced in a study of beta chain features in type 1 diabetes. What these receptors recognize is not known. Study-wide results and caveats: Shortening of TCRB CDR3s, moderate but significant, appeared in all four CD4+ subsets of Type 1 diabetes patients.

The sequenced template was cDNA made from the entire isolated RNA. Here immunoSEQ multiplex PCR was the method, and the copy in TCRdb shows in-frame clones only, minus some. The profile shows roughly 240,000 clones, around 24% of them singletons. Material: naive CD4+ T cells from blood. The receptors originated from a woman younger than 45 with type 1 diabetes.

This clone has only a few counts. V gene TRBV29-1 combines with J gene TRBJ2-1; 9 nucleotides line up with TRBD2. Germline CDR1 and CDR2: SQVTM and ANQGSEA. J was trimmed by 8 bases and V by 6 bases; bases with no gene match: 14. The CDR3 covers 15 residues. The CDR3 DNA sequence: TGCAGCGTGAGGGGGCGGGAGGGGTCTGAGTATGAGCAGTTCTTC. It translates to CSVRGREGSEYEQFF.

The CDR3, as DNA: TGCAGCGTTGAAGGACAGGTCTACAATGAGCAGTTCTTC. Encoded protein: CSVEGQVYNEQFF. The J gene is TRBJ2-1, the V gene TRBV29-1; D is perhaps TRBD1 (6 bases). Trimming stripped 1 base from V and 3 bases from J, with 7 bases between. This CDR3 contains 13 residues. The germline V gene has CDR1 SQVTM and CDR2 ANQGSEA.

This clone was seen only once. The chain couples TRBV7-2 to TRBJ2-5, with D unresolved. Trimming removed 7 bases from V and 5 bases from J, with 14 bases in between. The CDR3 runs to 13 residues. CDR1 SGHTA and CDR2 FQGNSA come from the germline V gene. This chain's CDR3 is CASKPGTSETQYF. CDR3 DNA: TGTGCCAGCAAACCAGGAACATCTGAGACCCAGTACTTC. The complete variable domain, with remaining parts taken from reference TRBV7-2 and TRBJ2-5, reads GAGVSQSPSNKVTEKGKDVELRCDPISGHTALYWYRQSLGQGLEFLIYFQGNSAPDKSGLPSDRFSAERTGGSVSTLTIQRTQQEDSAVYLCASKPGTSETQYFGPGTRLLVL.

As DNA, the CDR3 is TGTGCCAGCAGTTCCTTTTACGAGCAGTACTTC. Residues: CASSSFYEQYF. The J gene is TRBJ2-7, the V gene TRBV28; D gene unclear. The CDR3 sequence is 11 residues long. V lost 4 bases to trimming and J lost 4 bases, with 5 bases between them. CDR1 and CDR2 (germline): MDHEN, SYDVKM.

In this sample, this clone turned up a few times. The same CDR3 can be traced to other DNA sequences in this sample. V is TRBV2 and J is TRBJ1-1; 7 nucleotides align to TRBD1. The length of the CDR3 is 13 residues. The V and J ends lost 9 bases and 0 bases, in that order; junction bases with no gene match: 4. CDR1 is SNHLY and CDR2 is FYNNEI in the germline V gene. The CDR3 is CASRQGLNTEAFF. DNA of the CDR3: TGTGCCAGTAGACAGGGCTTGAACACTGAAGCTTTCTTT.

The chain employs TRBV5-4 and TRBJ2-1; maybe TRBD2 (5 bases). CDR3 size: 12 residues. V lost 1 base to trimming and J lost 9 bases, with 8 bases between them. CDR1 is SGHNT, CDR2 YYREEE, per germline (reference sequence). DNA of the CDR3: TGTGCCAGCAGCTTGTTTGAGGGTGAGCAGTTCTTC. The encoded protein is CASSLFEGEQFF.

This chain connects TRBV5-1 to TRBJ2-2; possibly TRBD1 for D (6 bases). Germline-derived CDR1 and CDR2 are SGHRS and YFSETQ. CDR3 length equals 15 residues. V lost 4 bases to trimming and J lost 0 bases, with 10 bases between them. CDR3: CASSTGTPNTGELFF. The CDR3 DNA follows: TGCGCCAGCAGCACCGGGACACCGAACACCGGGGAGCTGTTTTTT.

V is TRBV29-1 and J is TRBJ1-2; 8 positions match TRBD1. This CDR3 has 14 residues. Germline V gene data show CDR1 as SQVTM and CDR2 as ANQGSEA. V was pared by 7 bases and J by 3 bases, with 10 bases of the junction left unmatched. The CDR3 here is CSAPDRGKDYGYTF. Here the CDR3 DNA reads TGCAGCGCCCCCGACAGGGGAAAGGACTATGGCTACACCTTC.

The chain carries TRBV30 and TRBJ1-5, with D unclear. The CDR3 spans 15 residues. Trimming pared 3 bases from V and 3 bases from J, leaving 15 bases between. Germline assignment: CDR1 GTSNPN and CDR2 SVGIG (reference sequence). Here the CDR3 reads CAWRSPGLINQPQHF. The CDR3 DNA reads TGTGCCTGGAGGTCCCCAGGACTGATCAATCAGCCCCAGCATTTT.

This clone was seen more than once but under ten times. The rearrangement uses TRBV6-5 and TRBJ2-1; D gene uncertain. The CDR3 has 13 amino acids. Per germline, CDR1 MNHEY and CDR2 SVGAGI. The germline V and J ends were trimmed by 2 bases and 6 bases, with 8 bases remaining between them. DNA of the CDR3: TGTGCCAGCAGTTACGGCAGAACCAATGAGCAGTTCTTC. The encoded protein is CASSYGRTNEQFF.